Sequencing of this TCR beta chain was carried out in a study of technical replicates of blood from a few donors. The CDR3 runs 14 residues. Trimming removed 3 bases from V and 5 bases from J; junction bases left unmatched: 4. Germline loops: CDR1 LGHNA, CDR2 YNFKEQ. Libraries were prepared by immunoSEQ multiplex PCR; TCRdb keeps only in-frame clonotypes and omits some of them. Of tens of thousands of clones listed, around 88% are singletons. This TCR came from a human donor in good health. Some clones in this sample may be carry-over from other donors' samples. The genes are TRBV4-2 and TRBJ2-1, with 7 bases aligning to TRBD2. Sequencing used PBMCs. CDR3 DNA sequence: TGTGCCAGCAGCCAGGCGGGAGTGAACAATGAGCAGTTCTTC. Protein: CASSQAGVNNEQFF.